This T cell receptor (beta chain) was found in a study of Ad26.COV2.S vaccination and SARS-CoV-2 variants. Germline V gene sequence: CDR1 GTSNPN, CDR2 SVGIG (reference sequence). V lost 8 bases and J lost 3; bases outside the gene matches: 4. The length of the CDR3 is 12 residues. Generated by immunoSEQ multiplex PCR, the TCRdb table keeps only in-frame clones and is missing some. The table records over 90,000 clones, over 60% of them present only once. The source of this sequence is a human donor who had recovered from COVID-19. The specimen comprised peripheral blood, sampled after recovery from COVID-19. The chain joins TRBV30 to TRBJ2-3, with 8 bases that match TRBD2. The CDR3 DNA sequence: TGTGCCCAGGGCGGGGGGACAGATACGCAGTATTTT. This translates into CAQGGGTDTQYF.